This T cell receptor beta chain was recorded in a study of human T cells and chemical hapten exposure (dated by TCRdb to the early 2020s). Looking at the study overall: For sensitization, 2% DPC in acetone was applied to a roughly 2 cm by roughly 2 cm area of upper inner arm skin. Blood was sampled from patients pre-sensitization (week 0) and at 2, 6 and about 24 weeks after DPC sensitization. Patients additionally received weekly therapeutic DPC doses to the scalp throughout the approximately 22-week study period. In alopecia patients, the study followed how the peripheral blood TCR repertoire changed in vivo over primary and secondary sensitization to diphenylcyclopropenone (DPC), a hapten. Libraries were pooled for sequencing, and variation in per-sample TCR yields was attributed mainly to small differences in library volumes within the pool. Patch testing on the upper back used Finn chambers containing 0.01% DPC, with scoring done after 6 days according to International Contact Dermatitis Research Group standards. Approximately 28 alopecia patients gave blood for TCR sequencing at one to four time points (pre-sensitization, 2, 6 and 24 weeks). The patient cohort, mostly female, included alopecia areata with under or over 50% scalp involvement, alopecia totalis and alopecia universalis.

Findings and caveats that apply to the study as a whole: The number of TCRs above 1 in 1000 frequency did not change with DPC sensitization; there was no evidence of global repertoire structure alterations. Because all patients had alopecia, a presumed autoimmune disease, the immune response of the patients might differ from that of healthy individuals. Significantly more large CDR3 similarity clusters were formed by expanded TCRs than by pre-sensitization or healthy control sets, consistent with antigen-driven responses. After repeated subsampling, changes were observed in the strength of the expansion versus patch-test correlation and in the threshold at which the correlation became significant. Patch test score was positively correlated with the number of PT1 expanded TCRs, with significance at thresholds 8, 16 and 32 but not at 4.

With regard to this clonotype: The clone's antigen remains unknown. This may be a read error, as it is one base from a much larger clone.

Library prep was done by RACE. For sequencing, a NextSeq 500 was employed. During library preparation, unique molecular identifiers were attached to individual cDNA molecules so that TCRs could be counted in a quantitative, reproducible way. Both TCR alpha and TCR beta chains were sequenced from each blood RNA sample. The authors' pipeline ran thus. The median number of TCRs per sample was 90,000 to 100,000, ranging from roughly 20,000 to 700,000. The Decombinator software suite was used to annotate V, J and CDR3 in the TCR reads. For PS versus PT1 abundance plots, all samples were subsampled to the same number of TCRs (28,000). Expanded TCRs were defined as absent before sensitization and observed at least eight times at the 2-week time point. TCRdb trimmed the raw reads at Q25, called clones with MiXCR and kept productive beta chains. A single entry per CDR3 protein holds the most common genes and DNA from its merged rows. The V and J calls here are based on TCRdb, not the publication. This sample gives about 58,000 distinct CDR3 sequences in total; roughly 12% of them show up just once. The ten largest clones add up to 2% to 3% of the sample.

What this sample's time point label stands for: patch test 3, about 24 weeks after DPC sensitization. The treatment or condition label for this specimen denotes: therapeutic diphenylcyclopropenone sensitization with weekly scalp DPC. At every patch-test visit, the blood draw took place before the patch test was put on. Patients were eligible if aged 18 to 70, diagnosed with alopecia and judged suitable for DPC therapy, and pregnant patients were excluded. Total RNA was extracted from unfractionated whole blood that had been collected in Tempus Blood RNA tubes. This sample comprised whole blood, obtained in connection with sensitization to the hapten diphenylcyclopropenone (DPC). The origin of this receptor is a man younger than 45 with alopecia areata. Some clones in this sample may be carry-over from other donors' samples.

The nucleotide sequence is given as TGTGCCGGCAGCTCTTATCGGACAGGGGGGTTTCAGCCCCAGCATTTT. Translated, this is CAGSSYRTGGFQPQHF. The sequence links TRBV12-3 or TRBV12-4 to TRBJ1-5; TRBD1 lines up with 10 middle nucleotides. The CDR3 has 16 amino acids, counting the end cysteine and phenylalanine. The DNA shown is the 48-base CDR3, in frame from base 1.